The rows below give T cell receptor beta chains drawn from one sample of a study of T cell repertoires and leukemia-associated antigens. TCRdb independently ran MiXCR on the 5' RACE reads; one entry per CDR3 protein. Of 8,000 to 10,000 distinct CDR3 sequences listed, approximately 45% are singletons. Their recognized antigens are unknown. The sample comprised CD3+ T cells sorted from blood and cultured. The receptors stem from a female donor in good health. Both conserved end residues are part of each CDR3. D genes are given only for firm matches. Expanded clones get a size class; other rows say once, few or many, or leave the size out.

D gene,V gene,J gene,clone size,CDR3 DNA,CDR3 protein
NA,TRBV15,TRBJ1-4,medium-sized,TGTGCCACCAGCAGAGGAAAGGGAGGGGGTGAAAAACTGTTTTTT,CATSRGKGGGEKLFF
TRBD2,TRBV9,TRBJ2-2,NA,TGTGCCAGCAGCCCCCTAGCGGGAGAGCCGAACACCGGGGAGCTGTTTTTT,CASSPLAGEPNTGELFF
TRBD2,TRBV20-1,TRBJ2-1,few,TGCAGTGCTTACTCGACTAGCGGGGGCGAAAATGAGCAGTTCTTC,CSAYSTSGGENEQFF
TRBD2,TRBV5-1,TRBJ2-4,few,TGCGCCAGCAGCTTGGGCCTAGCGGGAGGACTAGCCAAAAACATTCAGTACTTC,CASSLGLAGGLAKNIQYF
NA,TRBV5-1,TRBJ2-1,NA,TGCGCCAGCAGCTTGGAGGGTGACTCCTACAATGAGCAGTTCTTC,CASSLEGDSYNEQFF
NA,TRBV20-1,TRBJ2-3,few,TGCAGTGCTAGGGACATGACCATCACAGATACGCAGTATTTT,CSARDMTITDTQYF
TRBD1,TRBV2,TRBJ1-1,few,TGTGCCAGCAGTGATACGGCAGGGGGCCCGCCGCAAGCTTTCTTT,CASSDTAGGPPQAFF
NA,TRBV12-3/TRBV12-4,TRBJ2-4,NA,TGTGCCAGTAGTTGGTTCTTTTCCCAAGACATTCAGTACTTC,CASSWFFSQDIQYF
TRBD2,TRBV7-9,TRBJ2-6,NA,TGTGCCGTACGACTAGCAGTACGCGCTGGGGGCAACGTCCTGACTTTC,CAVRLAVRAGGNVLTF
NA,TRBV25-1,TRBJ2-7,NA,TGTGCCAGCGGATGGGGCTACGAGCAGTACTTC,CASGWGYEQYF
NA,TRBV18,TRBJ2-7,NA,TGTGCCAGCTCACCGGACGATCGAGAGCAGTACTTC,CASSPDDREQYF
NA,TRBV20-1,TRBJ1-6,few,TGCAGTGCTAGAGGTCCCTTGCCCTCCTATAATTCACCCCTCCACTTT,CSARGPLPSYNSPLHF
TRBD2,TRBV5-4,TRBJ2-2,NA,TGTGCCAGCAGCCTGGGACTAGCGGGGACGAACACCGGGGAGCTGTTTTTT,CASSLGLAGTNTGELFF
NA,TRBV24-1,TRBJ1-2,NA,TGTGCCACCAGTGATCCAGCGGGGTATGGCTACGCCTTC,CATSDPAGYGYAF
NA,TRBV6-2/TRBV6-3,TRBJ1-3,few,TGTGCCAGTACGGCCTCTCACTCTGGAAACACCATATATTTT,CASTASHSGNTIYF
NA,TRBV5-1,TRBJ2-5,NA,TGCGCCAGCAGCTTGGAGGGAAGGGAGACCCAGTACTTC,CASSLEGRETQYF
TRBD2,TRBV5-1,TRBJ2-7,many,TGCGCCAGCACCCTTAGGACTAGCGGCTCCTACGAGCAGTACTTC,CASTLRTSGSYEQYF
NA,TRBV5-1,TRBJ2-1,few,TGCGCCAGCAGCTTGGGAGGGATCCATGAGCAGTTCTTC,CASSLGGIHEQFF
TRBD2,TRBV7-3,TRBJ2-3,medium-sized,TGTGCCAGCAGCCCCCTCGCGGGAGTACGAGATACGCAGTATTTT,CASSPLAGVRDTQYF